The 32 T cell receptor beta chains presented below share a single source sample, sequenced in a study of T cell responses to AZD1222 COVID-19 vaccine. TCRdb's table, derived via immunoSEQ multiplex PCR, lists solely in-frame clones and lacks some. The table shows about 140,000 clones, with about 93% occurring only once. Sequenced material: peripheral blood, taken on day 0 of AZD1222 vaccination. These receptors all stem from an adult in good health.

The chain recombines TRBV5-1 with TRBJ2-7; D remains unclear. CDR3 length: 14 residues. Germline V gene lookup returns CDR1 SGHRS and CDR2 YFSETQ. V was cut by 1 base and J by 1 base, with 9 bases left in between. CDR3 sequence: CASSLNQLSYEQYF. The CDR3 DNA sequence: TGCGCCAGCAGCTTGAATCAATTGTCCTACGAGCAGTACTTC. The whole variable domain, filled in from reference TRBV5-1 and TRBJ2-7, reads KAGVTQTPRYLIKTRGQQVTLSCSPISGHRSVSWYQQTPGQGLQFLFEYFSETQRNKGNFPGRFSGRQFSNSRSEMNVSTLELGDSALYLCASSLNQLSYEQYFGPGTRLTVT.

CDR3 residues: CASSPRDTRNTEAFF. The CDR3 DNA reads TGTGCCAGCTCACCCCGGGACACTAGAAACACTGAAGCTTTCTTT. The chain recombines TRBV18 with TRBJ1-1, with a possible D match to TRBD1 (6 bases). V was pared by 3 bases and J by 2 bases, with 13 bases between. The CDR3 totals 15 residues. Germline-derived CDR1 and CDR2 are KGHSH and LQKENI. Full variable domain (remainder filled in from reference TRBV18 and TRBJ1-1): NAGVMQNPRHLVRRRGQEARLRCSPMKGHSHVYWYRQLPEEGLKFMVYLQKENIIDESGMPKERFSAEFPKEGPSILRIQQVVRGDSAAYFCASSPRDTRNTEAFFGQGTRLTVV.

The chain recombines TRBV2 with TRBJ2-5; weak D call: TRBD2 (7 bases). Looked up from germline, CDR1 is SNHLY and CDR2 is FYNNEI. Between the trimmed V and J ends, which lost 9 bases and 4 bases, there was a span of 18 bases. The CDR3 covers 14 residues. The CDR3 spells CARAIRGGAETQYF. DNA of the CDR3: TGTGCCAGAGCGATCAGGGGAGGGGCAGAGACCCAGTACTTC.

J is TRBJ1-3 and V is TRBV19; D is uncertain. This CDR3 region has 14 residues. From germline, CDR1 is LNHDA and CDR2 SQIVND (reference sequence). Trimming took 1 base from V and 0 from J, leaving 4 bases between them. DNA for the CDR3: TGTGCCAGTAGTATAGTACCCTCTGGAAACACCATATATTTT. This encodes CASSIVPSGNTIYF. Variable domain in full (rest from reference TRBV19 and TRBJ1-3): DGGITQSPKYLFRKEGQNVTLSCEQNLNHDAMYWYRQDPGQGLRLIYYSQIVNDFQKGDIAEGYSVSREKKESFPLTVTSAQKNPTAFYLCASSIVPSGNTIYFGEGSWLTVV.

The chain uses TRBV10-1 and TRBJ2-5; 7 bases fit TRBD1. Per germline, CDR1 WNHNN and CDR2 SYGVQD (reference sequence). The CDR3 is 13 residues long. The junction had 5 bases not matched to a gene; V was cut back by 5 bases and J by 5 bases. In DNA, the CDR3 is TGCGCCAGCAGTAAGGGGGCGCGGGAGACCCAGTACTTC. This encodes CASSKGARETQYF.

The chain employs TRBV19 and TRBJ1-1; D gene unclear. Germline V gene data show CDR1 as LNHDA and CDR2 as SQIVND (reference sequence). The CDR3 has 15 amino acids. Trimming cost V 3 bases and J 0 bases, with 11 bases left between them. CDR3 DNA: TGTGCCAGTAGTATTTTTAACCCCATGAACACTGAAGCTTTCTTT. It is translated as CASSIFNPMNTEAFF. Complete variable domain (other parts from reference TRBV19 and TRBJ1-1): DGGITQSPKYLFRKEGQNVTLSCEQNLNHDAMYWYRQDPGQGLRLIYYSQIVNDFQKGDIAEGYSVSREKKESFPLTVTSAQKNPTAFYLCASSIFNPMNTEAFFGQGTRLTVV.

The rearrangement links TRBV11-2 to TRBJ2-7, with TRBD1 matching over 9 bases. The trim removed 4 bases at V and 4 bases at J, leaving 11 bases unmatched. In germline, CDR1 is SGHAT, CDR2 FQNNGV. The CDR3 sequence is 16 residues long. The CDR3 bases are TGTGCCAGCAGCTACAAGAGGGGACAGGGCGGTTACGAGCAGTACTTC. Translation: CASSYKRGQGGYEQYF.

DNA for the CDR3: TGTGCCACCAGCAACCCAAGCTCCTACGAGCAGTACTTC. The encoded protein is CATSNPSSYEQYF. V usage is TRBV15 and J usage is TRBJ2-7; D is uncertain. CDR1 is LNHNV and CDR2 is YYDKDF in the germline V gene (reference sequence). The CDR3 runs to 13 residues. V was shortened by 4 bases and J by 0 bases, with 7 bases between the two germline ends.

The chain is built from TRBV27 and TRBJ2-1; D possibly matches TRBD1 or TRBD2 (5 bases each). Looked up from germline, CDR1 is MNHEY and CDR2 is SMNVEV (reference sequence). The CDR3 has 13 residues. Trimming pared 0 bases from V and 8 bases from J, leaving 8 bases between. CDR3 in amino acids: CASSLSRGDEQFF. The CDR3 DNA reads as TGTGCCAGCAGTTTATCAAGAGGGGATGAGCAGTTCTTC.

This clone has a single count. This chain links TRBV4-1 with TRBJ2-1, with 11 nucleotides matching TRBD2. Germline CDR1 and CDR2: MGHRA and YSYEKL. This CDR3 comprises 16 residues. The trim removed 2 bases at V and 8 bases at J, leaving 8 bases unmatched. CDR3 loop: CASSQPTSGSRYEQFF. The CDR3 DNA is TGCGCCAGCAGCCAACCAACTAGCGGGAGTAGGTATGAGCAGTTCTTC.

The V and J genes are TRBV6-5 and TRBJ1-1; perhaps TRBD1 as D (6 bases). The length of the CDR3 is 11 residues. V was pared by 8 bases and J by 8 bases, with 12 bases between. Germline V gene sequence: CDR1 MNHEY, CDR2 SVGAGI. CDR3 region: CASRKGTEAFF. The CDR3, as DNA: TGTGCCAGCCGGAAAGGGACAGAAGCTTTCTTT.

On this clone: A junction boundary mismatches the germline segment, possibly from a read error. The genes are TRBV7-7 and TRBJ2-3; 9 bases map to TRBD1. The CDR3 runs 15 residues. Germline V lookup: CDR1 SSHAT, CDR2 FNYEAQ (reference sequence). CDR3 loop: CASSSGTGNRDTQYF. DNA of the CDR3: TGTGCTAGCAGCTCCGGGACAGGGAATCGAGATACGCAGTATTTT.

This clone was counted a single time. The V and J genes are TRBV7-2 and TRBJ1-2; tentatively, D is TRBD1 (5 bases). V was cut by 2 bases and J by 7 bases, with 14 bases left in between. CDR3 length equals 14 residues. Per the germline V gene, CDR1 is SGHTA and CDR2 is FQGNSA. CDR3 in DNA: TGTGCCAGCAGCTTATCGAGGGGCGAGGCTGGCTACACCTTC. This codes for CASSLSRGEAGYTF.

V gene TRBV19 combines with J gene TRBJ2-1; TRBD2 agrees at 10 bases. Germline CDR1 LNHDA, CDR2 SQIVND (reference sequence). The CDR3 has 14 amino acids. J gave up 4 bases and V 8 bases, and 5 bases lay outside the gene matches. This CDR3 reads CASQREGRYNEQFF. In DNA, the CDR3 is TGTGCCAGTCAGCGGGAGGGCCGATACAATGAGCAGTTCTTC. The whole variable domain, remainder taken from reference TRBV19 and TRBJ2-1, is DGGITQSPKYLFRKEGQNVTLSCEQNLNHDAMYWYRQDPGQGLRLIYYSQIVNDFQKGDIAEGYSVSREKKESFPLTVTSAQKNPTAFYLCASQREGRYNEQFFGPGTRLTVL.

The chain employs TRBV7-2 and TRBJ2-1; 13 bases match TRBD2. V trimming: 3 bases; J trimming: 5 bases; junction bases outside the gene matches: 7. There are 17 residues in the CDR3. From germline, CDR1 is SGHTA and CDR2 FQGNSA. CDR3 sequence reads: CASSLLPGLAGNNEQFF. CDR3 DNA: TGTGCCAGCAGCTTGCTTCCGGGACTAGCGGGAAACAATGAGCAGTTCTTC. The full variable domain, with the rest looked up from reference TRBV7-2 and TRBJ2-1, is GAGVSQSPSNKVTEKGKDVELRCDPISGHTALYWYRQSLGQGLEFLIYFQGNSAPDKSGLPSDRFSAERTGGSVSTLTIQRTQQEDSAVYLCASSLLPGLAGNNEQFFGPGTRLTVL.

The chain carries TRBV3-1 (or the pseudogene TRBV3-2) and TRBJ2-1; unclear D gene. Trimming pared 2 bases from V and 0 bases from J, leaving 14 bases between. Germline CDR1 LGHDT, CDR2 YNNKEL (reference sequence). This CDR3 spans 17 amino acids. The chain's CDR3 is CASSQTFFGSSYNEQFF. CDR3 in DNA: TGTGCCAGCAGCCAAACTTTTTTCGGAAGCTCCTACAATGAGCAGTTCTTC.

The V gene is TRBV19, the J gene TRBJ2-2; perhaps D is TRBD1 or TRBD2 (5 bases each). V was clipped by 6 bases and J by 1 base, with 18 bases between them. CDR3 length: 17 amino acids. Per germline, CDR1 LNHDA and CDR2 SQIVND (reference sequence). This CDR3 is CASSRPPGRGNTGELFF. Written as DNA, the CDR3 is TGTGCCAGTAGCCGACCCCCGGGACGAGGGAACACCGGGGAGCTGTTTTTT.

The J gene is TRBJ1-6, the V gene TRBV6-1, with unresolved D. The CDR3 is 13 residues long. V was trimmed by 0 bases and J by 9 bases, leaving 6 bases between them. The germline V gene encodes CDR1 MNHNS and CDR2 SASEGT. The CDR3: CASSEAKGSPLHF. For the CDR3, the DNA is TGTGCCAGCAGTGAAGCGAAGGGTTCACCCCTCCACTTT.

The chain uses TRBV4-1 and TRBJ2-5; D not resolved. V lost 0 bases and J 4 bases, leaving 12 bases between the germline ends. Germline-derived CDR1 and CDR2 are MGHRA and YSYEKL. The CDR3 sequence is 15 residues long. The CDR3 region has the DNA TGCGCCAGCAGCCAAGAATCTCCTCCTGGAGAGACCCAGTACTTC. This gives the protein CASSQESPPGETQYF.

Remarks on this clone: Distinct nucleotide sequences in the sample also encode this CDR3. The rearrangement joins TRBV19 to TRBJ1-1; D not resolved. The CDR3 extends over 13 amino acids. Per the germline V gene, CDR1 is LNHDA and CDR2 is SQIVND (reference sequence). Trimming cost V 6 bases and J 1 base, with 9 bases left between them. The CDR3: CASSPRRNTEAFF. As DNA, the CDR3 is TGTGCCAGTAGCCCCCGCAGGAACACTGAAGCTTTCTTT.

This CDR3 reads CASSRDTTSYEQYF. The CDR3 DNA reads as TGTGCCAGCAGTCGGGACACCACCTCCTACGAGCAGTACTTC. The chain combines TRBV6-5 with TRBJ2-7; weak D call: TRBD1 (6 bases). This CDR3 has 14 residues. CDR1 MNHEY and CDR2 SVGAGI come from the germline V gene. Trimming left V 5 bases short and J 0 bases short, with 11 bases between.

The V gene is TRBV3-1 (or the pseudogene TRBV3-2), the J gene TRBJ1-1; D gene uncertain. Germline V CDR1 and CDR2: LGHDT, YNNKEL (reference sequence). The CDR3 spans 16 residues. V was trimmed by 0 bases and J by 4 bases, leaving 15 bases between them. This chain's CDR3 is CASSQDIGGRGTEAFF. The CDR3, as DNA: TGTGCCAGCAGCCAAGATATAGGCGGCCGGGGCACTGAAGCTTTCTTT.

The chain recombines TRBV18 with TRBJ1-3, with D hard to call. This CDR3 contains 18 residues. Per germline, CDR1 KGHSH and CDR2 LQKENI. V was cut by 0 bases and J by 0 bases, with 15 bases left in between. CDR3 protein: CASSPPTLGASSGNTIYF. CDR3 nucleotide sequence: TGTGCCAGCTCACCACCGACCTTGGGCGCCAGCTCTGGAAACACCATATATTTT.

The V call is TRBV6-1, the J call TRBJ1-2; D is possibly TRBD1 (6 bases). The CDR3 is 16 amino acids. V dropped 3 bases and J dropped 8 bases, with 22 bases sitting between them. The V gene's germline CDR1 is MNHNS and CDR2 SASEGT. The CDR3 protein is CASSDPLMTGRRGYTF. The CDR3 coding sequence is TGTGCCAGCAGTGACCCTCTCATGACAGGCCGGCGGGGCTACACCTTC.

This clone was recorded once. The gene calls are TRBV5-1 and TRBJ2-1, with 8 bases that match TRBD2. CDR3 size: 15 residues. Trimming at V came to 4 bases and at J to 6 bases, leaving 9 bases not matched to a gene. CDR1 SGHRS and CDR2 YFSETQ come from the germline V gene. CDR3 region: CASSPRLAWSNEQFF. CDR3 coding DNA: TGCGCCAGCAGCCCTAGACTAGCGTGGAGCAATGAGCAGTTCTTC.

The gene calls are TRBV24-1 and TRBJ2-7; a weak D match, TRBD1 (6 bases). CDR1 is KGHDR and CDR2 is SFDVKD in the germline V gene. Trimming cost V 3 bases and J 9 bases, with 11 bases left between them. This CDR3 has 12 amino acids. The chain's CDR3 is CATSDTQGRQYF. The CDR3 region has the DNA TGTGCCACCAGTGATACCCAGGGGCGGCAGTACTTC.

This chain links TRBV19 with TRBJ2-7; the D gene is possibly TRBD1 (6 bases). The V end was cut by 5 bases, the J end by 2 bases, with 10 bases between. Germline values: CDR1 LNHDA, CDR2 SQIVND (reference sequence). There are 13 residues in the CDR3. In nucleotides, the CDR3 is TGTGCCAGTAGTCACCGGGACACCTACGAGCAGTACTTC. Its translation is CASSHRDTYEQYF. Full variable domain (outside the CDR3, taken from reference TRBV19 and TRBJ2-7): DGGITQSPKYLFRKEGQNVTLSCEQNLNHDAMYWYRQDPGQGLRLIYYSQIVNDFQKGDIAEGYSVSREKKESFPLTVTSAQKNPTAFYLCASSHRDTYEQYFGPGTRLTVT.

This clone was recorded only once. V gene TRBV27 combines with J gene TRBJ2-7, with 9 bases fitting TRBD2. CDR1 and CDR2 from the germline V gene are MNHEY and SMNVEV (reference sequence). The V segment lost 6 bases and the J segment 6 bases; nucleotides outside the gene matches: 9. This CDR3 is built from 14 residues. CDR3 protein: CASSFSGRVSEQYF. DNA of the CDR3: TGTGCCAGCAGCTTTAGCGGGAGAGTCAGCGAGCAGTACTTC.

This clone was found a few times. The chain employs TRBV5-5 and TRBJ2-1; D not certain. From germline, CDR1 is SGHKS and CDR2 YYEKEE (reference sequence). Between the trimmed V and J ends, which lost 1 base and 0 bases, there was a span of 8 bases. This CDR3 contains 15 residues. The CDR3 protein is CASSLSQISYNEQFF. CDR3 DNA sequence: TGTGCCAGCAGCTTGAGCCAAATCTCCTACAATGAGCAGTTCTTC.

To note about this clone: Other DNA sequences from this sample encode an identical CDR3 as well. The CDR3 protein is CASSGNLGPDEQFF. The CDR3 DNA is TGTGCCAGCAGTGGAAACCTAGGGCCTGATGAGCAGTTCTTC. The chain combines TRBV28 with TRBJ2-1; the D is unclear. The CDR3 has 14 residues. V dropped 5 bases and J dropped 8 bases, with 16 bases sitting between them. The germline gives CDR1 MDHEN, CDR2 SYDVKM. Full variable domain (outside the CDR3, taken from reference TRBV28 and TRBJ2-1): DVKVTQSSRYLVKRTGEKVFLECVQDMDHENMFWYRQDPGLGLRLIYFSYDVKMKEKGDIPEGYSVSREKKERFSLILESASTNQTSMYLCASSGNLGPDEQFFGPGTRLTVL.

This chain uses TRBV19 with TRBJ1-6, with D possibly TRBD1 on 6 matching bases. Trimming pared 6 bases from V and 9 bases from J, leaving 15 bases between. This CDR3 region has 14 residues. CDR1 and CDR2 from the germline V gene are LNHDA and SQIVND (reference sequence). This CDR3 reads CASSSGQEGSPLHF. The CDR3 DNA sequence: TGTGCCAGTAGCTCGGGACAAGAAGGTTCACCCCTCCACTTT.

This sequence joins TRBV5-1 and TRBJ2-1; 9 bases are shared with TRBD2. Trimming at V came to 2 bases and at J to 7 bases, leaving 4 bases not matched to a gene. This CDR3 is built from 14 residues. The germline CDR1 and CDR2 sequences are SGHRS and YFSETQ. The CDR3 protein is CASSFEREVNEQFF. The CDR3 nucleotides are TGCGCCAGCAGCTTCGAGCGGGAGGTGAATGAGCAGTTCTTC.